This T cell receptor (beta chain) comes out of a study of Ad26.COV2.S vaccination and SARS-CoV-2 variants. The treatment here: around 19 received Ad26.COV2.S at low or high dose, single or two shots; roughly 5 received placebo; per-sample allocation not given. Collection of samples fell on day 63 after the first vaccine or placebo injection. Clones were read by immunoSEQ multiplex PCR, and TCRdb kept only the in-frame ones, dropping some. The sample includes roughly 300,000 clones, 88% of them seen just once. V shed 2 bases and J shed 3 bases, with 7 bases lying between them. There are 14 residues in the CDR3. The germline V gene has CDR1 MNHEY and CDR2 SVGEGT.

The V gene is TRBV6-2 or TRBV6-3, the J gene TRBJ2-2; D is unresolved. The sequencing used peripheral blood, collected in a trial of Ad26.COV2.S vaccine versus placebo. This TCR derives from a person aged 18-60 years who received the Ad26.COV2.S COVID-19 vaccine or a placebo. The DNA for the CDR3 is TGTGCCAGCAGTTACCGTCTGGACACCGGGGAGCTGTTTTTT. This sequence encodes CASSYRLDTGELFF.